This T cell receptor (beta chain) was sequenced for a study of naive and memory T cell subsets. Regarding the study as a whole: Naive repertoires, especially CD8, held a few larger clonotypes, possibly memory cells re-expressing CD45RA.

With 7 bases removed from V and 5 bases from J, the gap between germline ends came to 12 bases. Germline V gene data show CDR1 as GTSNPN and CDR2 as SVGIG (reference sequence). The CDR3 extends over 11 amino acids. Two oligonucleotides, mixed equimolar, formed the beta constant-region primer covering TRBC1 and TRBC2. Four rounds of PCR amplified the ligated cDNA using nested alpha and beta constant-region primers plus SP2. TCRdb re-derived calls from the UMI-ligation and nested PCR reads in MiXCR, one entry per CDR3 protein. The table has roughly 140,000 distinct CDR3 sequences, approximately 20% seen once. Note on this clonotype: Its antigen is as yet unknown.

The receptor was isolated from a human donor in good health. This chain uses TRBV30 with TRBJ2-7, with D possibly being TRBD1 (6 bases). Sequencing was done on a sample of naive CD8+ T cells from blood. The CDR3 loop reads CASLRGNEQYF. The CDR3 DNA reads TGTGCCTCCCTAAGGGGGAACGAGCAGTACTTC. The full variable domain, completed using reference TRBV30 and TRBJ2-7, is SQTIHQWPATLVQPVGSPLSLECTVEGTSNPNLYWYRQAAGRGLQLLFYSVGIGQISSEVPQNLSASRPQDRQFILSSKKLLLSDSGFYLCASLRGNEQYFGPGTRLTVT.